Listed here is a single TCR beta chain. As yet, its antigen is unknown. PCR was performed using 60 Vbeta and 13 Jbeta primers. Only in-frame clones appear in the TCRdb table, and some are missing; sequencing was by immunoSEQ multiplex PCR. Of approximately 190,000 clones listed, roughly 74% are singletons. The data belong to a study of cytomegalovirus exposure and HLA in healthy donors. Trimming pared 6 bases from V and 7 bases from J, leaving 15 bases between. Germline CDR1 MRHNA, CDR2 SNTAGT. The CDR3 sequence is 13 residues long. General observations from the study: HLA-A and HLA-B allele assignments for most subjects were reportedly predicted accurately using TCR beta sequences. Further analysis, carried out later, found HLA-associated TCR beta chains more clonally expanded than equally common other chains.

The sequenced sample was PBMCs. The receptor was isolated from a woman aged 30 to 39 in good health and CMV-seropositive. The chain combines TRBV6-4 with TRBJ1-1; the D gene is possibly TRBD1 (5 bases). DNA for the CDR3: TGTGCCAGCAGGGGACTAGGTACTTATGAAGCTTTCTTT. It yields the protein CASRGLGTYEAFF.